A single sample is the source of the 3 T cell receptor beta chains below, sequenced in a study of blood T cell repertoires in COVID-19. Sequenced by immunoSEQ multiplex PCR; TCRdb stores in-frame clones only, minus some. Among over 300,000 clones, 70% to 90% were seen once, and the ten largest hold roughly a tenth. Sequenced material: PBMCs or T cells enriched from blood (not recorded which). These receptors were obtained from a middle-aged woman who had recovered from COVID-19.

The chain uses TRBV30 and TRBJ2-2; 7 bases agree with TRBD1. V shed 2 bases, J shed 4 bases, and the junction held 4 bases outside the gene matches. Per germline, CDR1 GTSNPN and CDR2 SVGIG (reference sequence). This CDR3 spans 14 amino acids. The CDR3 loop is CAWSPWTGTGELFF. The CDR3 region has the DNA TGTGCCTGGAGTCCGTGGACAGGCACCGGGGAGCTGTTTTTT.

This clone occurred a few times. The chain combines TRBV4-3 with TRBJ2-1, with D unresolved. Trimming stripped 0 bases from V and 5 bases from J, with 14 bases between. Germline assignment: CDR1 LGHNA and CDR2 YSLEER. There are 16 residues in the CDR3. CDR3 protein: CASSQDPTASNNEQFF. The CDR3 nucleotides read TGCGCCAGCAGCCAAGATCCCACTGCTTCCAACAATGAGCAGTTCTTC.

The chain has TRBV7-2 and TRBJ1-1; 10 bases line up with TRBD1. The germline gives CDR1 SGHTA, CDR2 FQGNSA. The junction had 4 bases not matched to a gene; V was cut back by 5 bases and J by 4 bases. This CDR3 region has 14 residues. The CDR3 DNA sequence: TGTGCCAGCAGCCATGGGACAGGGGTCACTGAAGCTTTCTTT. As protein: CASSHGTGVTEAFF.